These 28 T cell receptor beta chains were all obtained from the same sample, sequenced in a study of T cells in Graves' hyperthyroidism and ophthalmopathy. What was amplified from RNA transcripts were TCR beta CDR3 regions. HTBI primers drove first-round RT-PCR of the TCR CDR3. TCRdb reprocessed the multiplex PCR reads with MiXCR, giving one entry per CDR3 protein. The table shows roughly 630,000 distinct CDR3 sequences, with around 14% occurring only once. Sequencing input: blood. Every receptor here comes from a woman aged 30 to 39 with Graves' hyperthyroidism.

The chain combines TRBV20-1 with TRBJ1-6; D is unresolved. Germline V gives CDR1 DFQATT, CDR2 SNEGSKA (reference sequence). Trimming took 2 bases from V and 7 from J, leaving 9 bases between them. The length of the CDR3 is 13 residues. CDR3 region: CSARPPGNSPLHF. The CDR3 DNA follows: TGCAGTGCTAGACCCCCTGGGAATTCACCCCTCCACTTT.

This clonotype was observed a handful of times. The chain is built from TRBV30 and TRBJ2-2; 10 bases are a match to TRBD2. Germline V gene data show CDR1 as GTSNPN and CDR2 as SVGIG (reference sequence). Trimming at V came to 2 bases and at J to 5 bases, leaving 11 bases not matched to a gene. This CDR3 contains 17 residues. The CDR3: CAWSPQSSSGRTGELFF. The CDR3 nucleotides are TGTGCCTGGAGTCCCCAAAGCTCTAGCGGGAGAACCGGGGAGCTGTTTTTT.

The chain has TRBV5-6 and TRBJ1-1; unclear D gene. The length of the CDR3 is 14 residues. Germline CDR1 is SGHDT and CDR2 is YYEEEE. The germline V and J ends were trimmed by 0 bases and 3 bases, with 9 bases remaining between them. CDR3 protein: CASSLGGADTEAFF. CDR3 bases: TGTGCCAGCAGCTTGGGGGGAGCGGACACTGAAGCTTTCTTT.

This clonotype was seen many times. V is TRBV3-1 and J is TRBJ2-7; D tentatively reads TRBD1 or TRBD2 (5 bases each). V dropped 1 base and J dropped 2 bases, with 12 bases sitting between them. There are 15 residues in the CDR3. Germline-derived CDR1 and CDR2 are LGHDT and YNNKEL (reference sequence). The CDR3 loop is CASSQAPLGAYEQYF. The CDR3 DNA sequence: TGTGCCAGCAGCCAAGCCCCCCTGGGGGCCTACGAGCAGTACTTC.

The gene calls are TRBV9 and TRBJ1-1; D is unresolved. This CDR3 has 14 residues. Trimming stripped 0 bases from V and 1 base from J, with 7 bases between. The germline V gene has CDR1 SGDLS and CDR2 YYNGEE. In DNA form, the CDR3 reads TGTGCCAGCAGCGTAGGGGTCGGGAACACTGAAGCTTTCTTT. The encoded protein is CASSVGVGNTEAFF.

J is TRBJ1-5 and V is TRBV28; TRBD1 matches 8 bases. The trim removed 5 bases at V and 3 bases at J, leaving 6 bases unmatched. Per the germline V gene, CDR1 is MDHEN and CDR2 is SYDVKM. The CDR3 is made up of 15 amino acids. The CDR3 here is CASSPPGQVNQPQHF. In nucleotides, the CDR3 is TGTGCCAGCAGTCCACCGGGACAGGTCAATCAGCCCCAGCATTTT.

There are many counts of this clonotype. This sequence joins TRBV20-1 and TRBJ2-1; D remains unclear. The CDR3 is made up of 12 amino acids. Germline assignment: CDR1 DFQATT and CDR2 SNEGSKA (reference sequence). Trimming cost V 3 bases and J 1 base, with 4 bases left between them. The DNA for the CDR3 is TGCAGTGCTAGTACGTCCTACAATGAGCAGTTCTTC. Amino acid sequence: CSASTSYNEQFF.

The genes are TRBV11-3 and TRBJ2-5; the D call may be TRBD1 or TRBD2 (5 bases each). The CDR3 is 16 residues long. V lost 5 bases to trimming and J lost 0 bases, with 16 bases between them. CDR1 and CDR2 (germline): SGHNT, YENEEA. CDR3 in DNA: TGTGCCAGCAGCGTCCGGGACGGCTCGAACCAAGAGACCCAGTACTTC. Translated, it gives CASSVRDGSNQETQYF.

This clonotype was detected once. The chain employs TRBV12-3 or TRBV12-4 and TRBJ2-7; the D is unclear. The V gene lost 5 bases and the J gene lost 2 bases, with 13 bases spanning the gap. The CDR3 extends over 14 amino acids. CDR3 sequence: CASSEGNGAYEQYF. CDR3 in DNA: TGTGCCAGCAGTGAAGGGAACGGCGCCTACGAGCAGTACTTC.

This clonotype was counted between two and nine times. This chain joins TRBV4-3 and TRBJ1-2, with D tentatively TRBD1 (5 bases). This CDR3 region has 15 residues. Per germline, CDR1 LGHNA and CDR2 YSLEER. Trimming shortened V by 0 bases and J by 0 bases, and 8 bases separated the two germline ends. CDR3 residues: CASSQEMGANYGYTF. The CDR3 coding sequence is TGCGCCAGCAGCCAAGAAATGGGGGCTAACTATGGCTACACCTTC.

This chain links TRBV18 with TRBJ2-7; 8 positions agree with TRBD1. This CDR3 spans 15 amino acids. Germline V gene sequence: CDR1 KGHSH, CDR2 LQKENI. Unmatched junction bases numbered 4, after V lost 2 bases and J lost 1 base. In DNA form, the CDR3 reads TGTGCCAGCTCACCAATGGACAGGGATTCCTACGAGCAGTACTTC. Translation: CASSPMDRDSYEQYF. The variable domain in full, completed from reference TRBV18 and TRBJ2-7, reads NAGVMQNPRHLVRRRGQEARLRCSPMKGHSHVYWYRQLPEEGLKFMVYLQKENIIDESGMPKERFSAEFPKEGPSILRIQQVVRGDSAAYFCASSPMDRDSYEQYFGPGTRLTVT.

This clonotype has more than one count but fewer than ten. The J gene is TRBJ2-1, the V gene TRBV19; the match to TRBD2 covers 13 bases. The CDR3 is made up of 14 amino acids. The germline CDR1 and CDR2 sequences are LNHDA and SQIVND (reference sequence). With 5 bases clipped from V and 9 bases from J, the junction kept 4 bases outside the gene matches. CDR3 sequence: CASSGTSGRGEQFF. As DNA, the CDR3 is TGTGCCAGTAGTGGTACTAGCGGGAGGGGTGAGCAGTTCTTC.

This clonotype came up a few times. The CDR3 reads CASSSARGMNTEAFF. CDR3 sequence (DNA): TGTGCCAGCAGCTCGGCAAGGGGAATGAACACTGAAGCTTTCTTT. The chain employs TRBV7-3 and TRBJ1-1, with a possible D match to TRBD1 (5 bases). The CDR3 consists of 15 residues. Germline values: CDR1 SGHTA, CDR2 FQGTGA. Deletions cut 4 bases from V and 0 bases from J, with 12 bases between.

The table lists this clonotype with many counts. The chain is built from TRBV20-1 and TRBJ2-3; 9 bases line up with TRBD2. Unmatched junction bases numbered 8, after V lost 6 bases and J lost 4 bases. Germline CDR1 DFQATT, CDR2 SNEGSKA (reference sequence). The CDR3 loop spans 14 amino acids. CDR3 loop: CSAVREGRADTQYF. In DNA form, the CDR3 reads TGCAGTGCGGTGCGGGAGGGCCGGGCAGATACGCAGTATTTT.

This clonotype was seen ten or more times. The CDR3 bases are TGTGCCAGCAGTTTATACTGGACAGATAGCAATCAGCCCCAGCATTTT. As protein: CASSLYWTDSNQPQHF. J is TRBJ1-5 and V is TRBV28, with D possibly matching TRBD1 (6 bases). CDR1 MDHEN and CDR2 SYDVKM come from the germline V gene. The CDR3 runs to 16 residues. Between the trimmed V and J ends, which lost 1 base and 0 bases, there was a span of 10 bases.

There are many counts of this clonotype. This chain links TRBV11-2 with TRBJ2-3; possibly TRBD2 for D (6 bases). From germline, CDR1 is SGHAT and CDR2 FQNNGV. V dropped 2 bases and J dropped 5 bases, with 17 bases sitting between them. The CDR3 has 16 residues. Here the CDR3 reads CASSLLDWASEDTQYF. The CDR3 DNA follows: TGTGCCAGCAGCTTACTAGATTGGGCTAGCGAAGATACGCAGTATTTT.

The chain uses TRBV10-1 and TRBJ2-7; TRBD1 matches at 9 bases. V was clipped by 4 bases and J by 3 bases; unmatched bases: 1. The CDR3 covers 13 residues. Germline V CDR1 and CDR2: WNHNN, SYGVQD (reference sequence). The CDR3 sequence is CASSGQGVYEQYF. The CDR3 DNA sequence: TGCGCCAGCAGTGGACAGGGGGTCTACGAGCAGTACTTC.

This clonotype was counted ten times or more. This chain connects TRBV6-1 to TRBJ2-1, with D possibly being TRBD2 (5 bases). The CDR3 contains 15 residues. CDR1 is MNHNS, CDR2 SASEGT, per germline. Trimming took off 6 bases at V and 4 bases at J, with 16 bases between the two ends. The DNA of the CDR3 is TGTGCCAGCAGAATACTAGAGGGTGGGTACAATGAGCAGTTCTTC. It is translated as CASRILEGGYNEQFF.

This clonotype came up many times. CDR3: CASIPGPDTEAFF. Here the CDR3 DNA reads TGTGCCAGCATCCCGGGCCCCGACACTGAAGCTTTCTTT. This chain uses TRBV12-3 or TRBV12-4 with TRBJ1-1; the D is unclear. V was clipped by 7 bases and J by 3 bases, with 12 bases between them. This CDR3 has 13 residues.

The table lists this clonotype with a count of one. The CDR3 region is CASSQGIYQPQHF. CDR3 nucleotides: TGTGCCAGCAGCCAGGGAATTTATCAGCCCCAGCATTTT. The chain uses TRBV11-1 and TRBJ1-5, with D perhaps matching TRBD1 (5 bases). CDR1 and CDR2 from the germline V gene are SGHAT and FQDESV (reference sequence). V was clipped by 5 bases and J by 5 bases, with 10 bases between them. The CDR3 is 13 amino acids.

This clonotype was detected many times. This chain joins TRBV30 and TRBJ2-1, with unresolved D. The ends were cut back, 2 bases at V and 5 bases at J, with 10 bases in the middle. Germline lookup yields CDR1 GTSNPN and CDR2 SVGIG (reference sequence). The CDR3 consists of 13 residues. In DNA, the CDR3 is TGTGCCTGGAGTTTCCAGGCAAACAATGAGCAGTTCTTC. Its translation is CAWSFQANNEQFF.

This clonotype was detected ten times or more. The chain combines TRBV4-1 with TRBJ2-7, with a possible D match to TRBD1 (5 bases). This CDR3 spans 16 amino acids. With 4 bases removed from V and 7 bases from J, the gap between germline ends came to 23 bases. Germline V gene lookup returns CDR1 MGHRA and CDR2 YSYEKL. The CDR3 sequence: CASSRDRQYGLGEQYF. In DNA form, the CDR3 reads TGCGCCAGCAGCCGCGACCGACAGTACGGGCTGGGAGAGCAGTACTTC.

This clonotype was counted many times. V is TRBV15 and J is TRBJ2-4; 7 nucleotides agree with TRBD1. Germline CDR1 LNHNV, CDR2 YYDKDF (reference sequence). V trimming: 0 bases; J trimming: 1 base; junction bases outside the gene matches: 3. The CDR3 sequence is 16 residues long. For the CDR3, the DNA is TGTGCCACCAGCAGAGAACAGGGGTCGGCCAAAAACATTCAGTACTTC. Translation gives CATSREQGSAKNIQYF.

This clonotype was counted at least ten times. V usage is TRBV30 and J usage is TRBJ1-1; TRBD1 agrees at 10 bases. The germline V gene has CDR1 GTSNPN and CDR2 SVGIG (reference sequence). The junction had 8 bases not matched to a gene; V was cut back by 3 bases and J by 7 bases. The CDR3 covers 14 residues. For the CDR3, the DNA is TGTGCCTGGAGAGGCAGACAGGGGGCTGTTGAAGCTTTCTTT. Its protein is CAWRGRQGAVEAFF.

This clonotype was found a few times. V and J are TRBV5-8 and TRBJ1-5; D is ambiguous. The CDR3 is made up of 15 amino acids. Germline loops: CDR1 SGHTS, CDR2 YDEGEE. Trimming removed 0 bases from V and 0 bases from J, with 7 bases in between. The CDR3 DNA reads TGTGCCAGCAGCTTGGGGGTTAATAGCAATCAGCCCCAGCATTTT. The encoded protein is CASSLGVNSNQPQHF. Full variable domain (rest looked up from reference TRBV5-8 and TRBJ1-5): EAGVTQSPTHLIKTRGQQATLRCSPISGHTSVYWYQQALGLGLQFLLWYDEGEERNRGNFPPRFSGRQFPNYSSELNVNALELEDSALYLCASSLGVNSNQPQHFGDGTRLSIL.

This clonotype was counted a single time. The J gene is TRBJ2-2, the V gene TRBV5-1; D ambiguous. The CDR3 extends over 14 amino acids. Trimming removed 0 bases from V and 6 bases from J, with 9 bases in between. CDR1 and CDR2 from the germline V gene are SGHRS and YFSETQ. This chain's CDR3 is CASSLVTGPGELFF. DNA of the CDR3: TGCGCCAGCAGCTTGGTTACGGGCCCCGGGGAGCTGTTTTTT.

This clonotype showed up just a few times. This chain connects TRBV20-1 to TRBJ2-7, with 11 bases aligning to TRBD2. The CDR3 totals 17 residues. V was clipped by 5 bases and J by 4 bases; unmatched bases: 16. Germline values: CDR1 DFQATT, CDR2 SNEGSKA (reference sequence). The CDR3 DNA reads TGCAGTGCTGTCCTAGCGGGAGGAGAGGAAAGACGGTACGAGCAGTACTTC. This encodes CSAVLAGGEERRYEQYF.

This clonotype came up a few times. This sequence joins TRBV12-3 or TRBV12-4 and TRBJ1-2; D gene ambiguous. Deletions cut 5 bases from V and 8 bases from J, with 15 bases between. This CDR3 comprises 13 residues. CDR3 loop: CASSPLRGLGYTF. In DNA form, the CDR3 reads TGTGCCAGCAGTCCTTTACGGGGTCTGGGCTACACCTTC.